This note documents a single T cell receptor beta chain sequence. The antigen is not known. Other DNA sequences of this sample code for an identical CDR3. Clones were sequenced by immunoSEQ multiplex PCR, and TCRdb holds only the in-frame ones, with some missing. Found here are approximately 2.5 million clones, roughly 93% of them singletons; the top ten hold more than 0.35%. CDR3 length: 15 residues. The V and J ends lost 3 bases and 2 bases, in that order; junction bases with no gene match: 3. Germline CDR1 and CDR2: SGHRS and YFSETQ. The sample originates from a study of shared clonotypes between healthy human individuals. Across the whole study: Every donor yielded three CD4 naive, three CD4 memory, two CD8 naive and one CD8 memory plate. Points from the study as a whole: The expectation was that sequencing depth would affect clonotype sharing among donors. Generation probability values for non-shared clonotypes were lower than those for clonotypes shared by all four donors.

Donors included only healthy HIV-negative adults lacking recent acute infections or vaccinations. The source is a man between 18 and 35 years old in good health. Some clones in this sample may be carry-over from other donors' samples. Specimen: naive CD4+ T cells from PBMCs. As to subset: CD45RA+ positively selected. This chain joins TRBV5-1 and TRBJ2-1, with TRBD1 matching 9 bases. The chain's CDR3 is CASSSRDRAYNEQFF. The CDR3 DNA is TGCGCCAGCAGCTCCCGGGACAGGGCCTACAATGAGCAGTTCTTC.